This T cell receptor beta chain was retrieved from a study of blood T cell repertoires in COVID-19. Data came from immunoSEQ multiplex PCR; TCRdb stores just in-frame clones and leaves some out. Of tens of thousands of clones in the sample, around nine tenths were seen once. The V end was cut by 5 bases, the J end by 0 bases, with 12 bases between. The CDR3 spans 15 residues. Germline V gene data show CDR1 as SEHNR and CDR2 as FQNEAQ (reference sequence). The TCR was taken from a human donor in a cohort sampled during active COVID-19. The sequencing sample was made of peripheral blood. The V gene is TRBV7-9, the J gene TRBJ2-3, with D maybe TRBD1 (5 bases). CDR3 protein: CASSRLDSSTDTQYF. Here the CDR3 DNA reads TGTGCCAGCAGCAGACTTGACAGTAGCACAGATACGCAGTATTTT.